The rows below give T cell receptor beta chains drawn from one sample of a study of cytomegalovirus exposure and HLA in healthy donors. Profiling relied on immunoSEQ multiplex PCR, and the TCRdb table lists in-frame clones only, not all of them. The sample yields about 200,000 clones, around 80% seen once. Sequencing was done on a sample of PBMCs. All receptors come from a woman aged 30 to 39 in good health and CMV-seropositive. Each CDR3 is given with its conserved first and last residue. The order of the fields is V gene, D gene, CDR3 length, J gene, CDR3 DNA, CDR3 protein. D genes are given only for firm matches.

v_gene: TRBV5-1; d_gene: .; len: 14; j_gene: TRBJ1-1; CDR3nt: TGCGCCAGCGGGGCAGGGAATACGAACACTGAAGCTTTCTTT; CDR3aa: CASGAGNTNTEAFF
v_gene: TRBV5-6; d_gene: TRBD1; len: 17; j_gene: TRBJ1-2; CDR3nt: TGTGCCAGCAGCTTTACCGGGACAGGGGGCTCTAACTATGGCTACACCTTC; CDR3aa: CASSFTGTGGSNYGYTF
v_gene: TRBV27; d_gene: .; len: 16; j_gene: TRBJ2-7; CDR3nt: TGTGCCAGCAGTTACCTAGCGATGCCGGAGTATTACGAGCAGTACTTC; CDR3aa: CASSYLAMPEYYEQYF
v_gene: TRBV5-4; d_gene: .; len: 15; j_gene: TRBJ2-7; CDR3nt: TGTGCCAGCAGCCGGGATGGGGGGAGGTTCGACGAGCAGTACTTC; CDR3aa: CASSRDGGRFDEQYF
v_gene: TRBV28; d_gene: .; len: 16; j_gene: TRBJ2-2; CDR3nt: TGTGCCAGCAGTTTATTGGACACGAGCAACACCGGGGAGCTGTTTTTT; CDR3aa: CASSLLDTSNTGELFF
v_gene: TRBV4-2; d_gene: .; len: 17; j_gene: TRBJ2-7; CDR3nt: TGTGCCAGCAGCCAAGATCAGGGGGGCCAGAGCTCCTACGAGCAGTACTTC; CDR3aa: CASSQDQGGQSSYEQYF
v_gene: TRBV5-1; d_gene: TRBD1; len: 12; j_gene: TRBJ2-7; CDR3nt: TGCGCCAGCAGCCCAACAGGGGACGAGCAGTACTTC; CDR3aa: CASSPTGDEQYF
v_gene: TRBV6-5; d_gene: .; len: 13; j_gene: TRBJ1-1; CDR3nt: TGTGCCAGCACTAGAGTCTTGAACACTGAAGCTTTCTTT; CDR3aa: CASTRVLNTEAFF
v_gene: TRBV2; d_gene: .; len: 17; j_gene: TRBJ2-7; CDR3nt: TGTGCCAGCAGCGGCCTCCGACAGGGGAGGGTAGTACACGAGCAGTACTTC; CDR3aa: CASSGLRQGRVVHEQYF
v_gene: TRBV5-1; d_gene: TRBD1; len: 16; j_gene: TRBJ2-7; CDR3nt: TGCGCCAGCAGCTTGGTGACAGGGCCCTTTGGATACGAGCAGTACTTC; CDR3aa: CASSLVTGPFGYEQYF
v_gene: TRBV4-1; d_gene: TRBD2; len: 16; j_gene: TRBJ2-7; CDR3nt: TGCGCCAGCAGCCCCGCCCGCGGCGGGAGCTCCTACGAGCAGTACTTC; CDR3aa: CASSPARGGSSYEQYF
v_gene: TRBV25-1; d_gene: .; len: 13; j_gene: TRBJ2-7; CDR3nt: TGTGCCAGCAGTGAAACACCCACCTACGAGCAGTACTTC; CDR3aa: CASSETPTYEQYF
v_gene: TRBV29-1; d_gene: .; len: 14; j_gene: TRBJ1-2; CDR3nt: TGCAGCGTTGAACCTTGGGCAGGGGACTATGGCTACACCTTC; CDR3aa: CSVEPWAGDYGYTF
v_gene: TRBV4-2; d_gene: TRBD1; len: 20; j_gene: TRBJ2-6; CDR3nt: TGTGCCAGCAGCCAGACCGGGACAGTCAGTCAATCCTCTGGGGCCAACGTCCTGACTTTC; CDR3aa: CASSQTGTVSQSSGANVLTF
v_gene: TRBV5-4; d_gene: TRBD1; len: 15; j_gene: TRBJ2-2; CDR3nt: TGTGCCAGCCAGAAGGACAGGGCGTCCACCGGGGAGCTGTTTTTT; CDR3aa: CASQKDRASTGELFF
v_gene: TRBV5-1; d_gene: TRBD1; len: 16; j_gene: TRBJ2-7; CDR3nt: TGCGCCAGCAGCCTCTCAGGGGGCCGAGAAACCTACGAGCAGTACTTC; CDR3aa: CASSLSGGRETYEQYF
v_gene: TRBV28; d_gene: .; len: 16; j_gene: TRBJ2-7; CDR3nt: TGTGCCAGCAGTAGAAACAGGGTTGGGGATTACTACGAGCAGTACTTC; CDR3aa: CASSRNRVGDYYEQYF
v_gene: TRBV7-9; d_gene: .; len: 15; j_gene: TRBJ2-3; CDR3nt: TGTGCCAGCAGCCCGCTCCTCGGGGGCACAGATACGCAGTATTTT; CDR3aa: CASSPLLGGTDTQYF
v_gene: TRBV5-1; d_gene: TRBD1; len: 16; j_gene: TRBJ2-5; CDR3nt: TGCGCCAGCAGCTTGGGGACAGGAGTTCCCCAAGAGACCCAGTACTTC; CDR3aa: CASSLGTGVPQETQYF
v_gene: TRBV6-5; d_gene: .; len: 11; j_gene: TRBJ2-7; CDR3nt: TGTGCCAGCGGCCGCTCCTACGAGCAGTACTTC; CDR3aa: CASGRSYEQYF
v_gene: TRBV7-9; d_gene: .; len: 16; j_gene: TRBJ2-1; CDR3nt: TGTGCCAGCAGCTTAGCGCGCGGGGCTCACTACAATGAGCAGTTCTTC; CDR3aa: CASSLARGAHYNEQFF
v_gene: TRBV6-5; d_gene: TRBD1; len: 15; j_gene: TRBJ1-1; CDR3nt: TGTGCCAGCAGTTACGGAGGGACAGTGAACACTGAAGCTTTCTTT; CDR3aa: CASSYGGTVNTEAFF
v_gene: TRBV18; d_gene: .; len: 15; j_gene: TRBJ2-2; CDR3nt: TGTGCCAGCTCAATCCGACAGCCCAACACCGGGGAGCTGTTTTTT; CDR3aa: CASSIRQPNTGELFF
v_gene: TRBV27; d_gene: TRBD2; len: 16; j_gene: TRBJ2-1; CDR3nt: TGTGCCAGCAGGGGACTAGCGGGGAGCTCCTACAATGAGCAGTTCTTC; CDR3aa: CASRGLAGSSYNEQFF
v_gene: TRBV9; d_gene: TRBD2; len: 15; j_gene: TRBJ2-1; CDR3nt: TGTGCCAGCAGCTTAACAGCGGGAATTTACAATGAGCAGTTCTTC; CDR3aa: CASSLTAGIYNEQFF
v_gene: TRBV18; d_gene: .; len: 17; j_gene: TRBJ2-5; CDR3nt: TGTGCCAGCTCACCAGGGGCGAGCCCGACGCTACGGGAGACCCAGTACTTC; CDR3aa: CASSPGASPTLRETQYF
v_gene: TRBV6-6; d_gene: TRBD2; len: 14; j_gene: TRBJ2-7; CDR3nt: TGTGCCAGCGGGGCTACTAGCGGGAGGGACGAGCAGTACTTC; CDR3aa: CASGATSGRDEQYF
v_gene: TRBV6-5; d_gene: .; len: 13; j_gene: TRBJ1-1; CDR3nt: TGTGCCAGCACTTCTTTTCTCAGCGCTGAAGCTTTCTTT; CDR3aa: CASTSFLSAEAFF